This TCR beta chain was captured by sequencing in a study of blood T cell repertoires in COVID-19. In the original processing: How many nucleated cells were present was estimated from reference gene primer amplification. Profiling relied on immunoSEQ multiplex PCR, and the TCRdb table lists in-frame clones only, not all of them. For V, J and clone size, that table is used; D and trimming come from the DNA. The sample includes 150,000 to 200,000 clones, roughly 85% of them seen just once. CDR1 is MNHEY and CDR2 is SVGAGI in the germline V gene. V lost 6 bases to trimming and J lost 3 bases; unmatched junction nucleotides: 8. The CDR3 totals 15 residues.

The J gene is TRBJ2-3, the V gene TRBV6-5; 8 bases are a match to TRBD2. This TCR came from a middle-aged man with active or convalescent COVID-19. The sequencing input was peripheral blood. The DNA of the CDR3 is TGTGCCAGCAGCCCCCAGCGGGGGACAACAGATACGCAGTATTTT. It is translated as CASSPQRGTTDTQYF.